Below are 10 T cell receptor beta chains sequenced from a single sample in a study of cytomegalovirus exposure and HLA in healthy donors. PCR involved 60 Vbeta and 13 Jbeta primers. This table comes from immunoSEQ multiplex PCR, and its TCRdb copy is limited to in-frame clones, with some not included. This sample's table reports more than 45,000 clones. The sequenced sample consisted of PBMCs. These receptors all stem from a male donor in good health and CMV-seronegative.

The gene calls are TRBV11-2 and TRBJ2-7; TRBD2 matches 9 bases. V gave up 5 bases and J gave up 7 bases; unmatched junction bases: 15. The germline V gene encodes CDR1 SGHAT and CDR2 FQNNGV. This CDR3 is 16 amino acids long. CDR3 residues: CASSGGLAGPVGEQYF. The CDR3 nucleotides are TGTGCCAGCAGCGGGGGGCTAGCGGGGCCAGTCGGGGAGCAGTACTTC.

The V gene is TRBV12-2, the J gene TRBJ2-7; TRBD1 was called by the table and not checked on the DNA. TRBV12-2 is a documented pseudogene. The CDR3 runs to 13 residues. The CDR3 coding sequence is TGTGCAAGTCGCCCCGACAGGGTCTGCGAGCAGTACTTC. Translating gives CASRPDRVCEQYF.

The CDR3 nucleotides read TGTGCCAGCAGTAACCACTTGAACACTGAAGCTTTCTTT. Translation gives CASSNHLNTEAFF. The chain employs TRBV6-1 and TRBJ1-1, with D uncertain. The CDR3 is made up of 13 amino acids. Germline assignment: CDR1 MNHNS and CDR2 SASEGT. Trimming removed 5 bases from V and 0 bases from J, with 7 bases in between.

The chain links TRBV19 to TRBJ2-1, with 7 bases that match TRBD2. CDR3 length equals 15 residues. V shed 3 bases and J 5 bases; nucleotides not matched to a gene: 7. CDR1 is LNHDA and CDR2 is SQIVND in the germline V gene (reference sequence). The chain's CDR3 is CASSMGTTFDNEQFF. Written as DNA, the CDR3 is TGTGCCAGTAGTATGGGGACTACCTTCGACAATGAGCAGTTCTTC. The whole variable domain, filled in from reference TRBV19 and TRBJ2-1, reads DGGITQSPKYLFRKEGQNVTLSCEQNLNHDAMYWYRQDPGQGLRLIYYSQIVNDFQKGDIAEGYSVSREKKESFPLTVTSAQKNPTAFYLCASSMGTTFDNEQFFGPGTRLTVL.

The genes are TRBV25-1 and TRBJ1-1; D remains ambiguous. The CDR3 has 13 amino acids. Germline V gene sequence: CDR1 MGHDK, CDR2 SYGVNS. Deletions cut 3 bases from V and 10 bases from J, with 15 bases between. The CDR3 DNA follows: TGTGCCAGCAGTGATTTGGGTTCCCAGGTAGCTTTCTTT. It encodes CASSDLGSQVAFF.

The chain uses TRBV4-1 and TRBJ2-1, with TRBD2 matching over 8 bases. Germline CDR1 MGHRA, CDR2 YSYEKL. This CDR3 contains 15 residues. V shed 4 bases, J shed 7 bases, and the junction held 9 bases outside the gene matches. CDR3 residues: CASSPGLGLGNEQFF. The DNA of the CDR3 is TGCGCCAGCAGCCCGGGACTAGGATTGGGGAATGAGCAGTTCTTC.

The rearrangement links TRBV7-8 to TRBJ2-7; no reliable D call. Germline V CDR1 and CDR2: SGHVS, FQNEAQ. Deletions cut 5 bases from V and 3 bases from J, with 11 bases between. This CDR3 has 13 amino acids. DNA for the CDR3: TGTGCCAGCAGCCTCCGACATAACTACGAGCAGTACTTC. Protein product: CASSLRHNYEQYF. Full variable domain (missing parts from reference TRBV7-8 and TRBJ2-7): GAGVSQSPRYKVAKRGQDVALRCDPISGHVSLFWYQQALGQGPEFLTYFQNEAQLDKSGLPSDRFFAERPEGSVSTLKIQRTQQEDSAVYLCASSLRHNYEQYFGPGTRLTVT.

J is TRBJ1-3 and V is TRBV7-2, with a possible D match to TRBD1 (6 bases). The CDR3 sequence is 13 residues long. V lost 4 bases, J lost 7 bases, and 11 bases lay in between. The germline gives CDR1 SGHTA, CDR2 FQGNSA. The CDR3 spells CASSSRGGNTIYF. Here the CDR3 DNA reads TGTGCCAGCAGCTCCAGGGGTGGCAACACCATATATTTT.

The CDR3 loop is CASSLGVWLAGRADTQYF. The CDR3 bases are TGTGCCAGCAGCTTGGGGGTTTGGCTAGCGGGACGGGCAGATACGCAGTATTTT. V usage is TRBV5-6 and J usage is TRBJ2-3; TRBD2 aligns across 9 bases. V shed 0 bases and J 4 bases; nucleotides not matched to a gene: 12. The CDR3 is made up of 18 amino acids. The germline CDR1 and CDR2 sequences are SGHDT and YYEEEE.

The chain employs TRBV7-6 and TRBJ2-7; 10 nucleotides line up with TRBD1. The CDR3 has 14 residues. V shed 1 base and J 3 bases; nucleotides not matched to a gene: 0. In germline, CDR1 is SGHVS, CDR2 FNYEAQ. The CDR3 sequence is CASSLGDRGYEQYF. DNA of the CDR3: TGTGCCAGCAGCTTAGGGGACAGGGGCTACGAGCAGTACTTC. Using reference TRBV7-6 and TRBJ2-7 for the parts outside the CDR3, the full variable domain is GAGVSQSPRYKVTKRGQDVALRCDPISGHVSLYWYRQALGQGPEFLTYFNYEAQQDKSGLPNDRFSAERPEGSISTLTIQRTEQRDSAMYRCASSLGDRGYEQYFGPGTRLTVT.